One and the same sample provided the 9 T cell receptor beta chains below, sequenced in a study of blood T cell repertoires in COVID-19. The method was immunoSEQ multiplex PCR; TCRdb's version includes in-frame clones alone and lacks a portion of them. This table holds a few hundred thousand clones, roughly 89% found once. Sequenced sample: peripheral blood. These receptors all stem from a man between 18 and 29 years old with COVID-19, enrolled during active disease.

The rearrangement links TRBV11-2 to TRBJ1-5; 12 nucleotides align to TRBD1. Per the germline V gene, CDR1 is SGHAT and CDR2 is FQNNGV. The CDR3 is 15 amino acids. After removal of 5 bases from V and 6 bases from J, the junction contained 5 bases not matched to a gene. Written as DNA, the CDR3 is TGTGCCAGCAGCCCGGGGACAGGGGGCTTTCAGCCCCAGCATTTT. Protein product: CASSPGTGGFQPQHF.

The chain is built from TRBV6-6 and TRBJ1-1; TRBD1 agrees at 8 bases. V was clipped by 6 bases and J by 8 bases; unmatched bases: 8. Germline V gene lookup returns CDR1 MNHNY and CDR2 SVGAGI (reference sequence). The CDR3 extends over 13 amino acids. In DNA form, the CDR3 reads TGTGCCAGCAGCAGAGGACAGGGCGGAGAAGCTTTCTTT. As protein: CASSRGQGGEAFF.

V gene TRBV2 combines with J gene TRBJ2-2; 11 bases align to TRBD2. This CDR3 is built from 16 residues. Germline V gives CDR1 SNHLY, CDR2 FYNNEI. The trim removed 4 bases at V and 6 bases at J, leaving 7 bases unmatched. The CDR3 spells CASSVLAGGLAGELFF. CDR3 DNA: TGTGCCAGCAGTGTTTTAGCGGGAGGGTTAGCCGGGGAGCTGTTTTTT.

The CDR3 loop reads CATSRTGSRETQYF. CDR3 bases: TGTGCCACCAGCAGAACAGGGAGCCGAGAGACCCAGTACTTC. The chain carries TRBV15 and TRBJ2-5, with a tentative D call TRBD1 (6 bases). Deletions cut 2 bases from V and 4 bases from J, with 11 bases between. This CDR3 contains 14 residues. CDR1 is LNHNV, CDR2 YYDKDF, per germline (reference sequence).

The table lists this clone with a count of one. The chain combines TRBV4-1 with TRBJ1-5; D unclear. The CDR3 contains 16 residues. The germline CDR1 and CDR2 sequences are MGHRA and YSYEKL. Trimming pared 6 bases from V and 0 bases from J, leaving 15 bases between. The CDR3 protein is CASSYSSRYSNQPQHF. The CDR3 coding sequence is TGCGCCAGCAGTTACAGTTCCCGCTATAGCAATCAGCCCCAGCATTTT.

The chain joins TRBV19 to TRBJ1-5, with 7 bases lining up with TRBD1. CDR1 is LNHDA, CDR2 SQIVND, per germline (reference sequence). The CDR3 totals 14 residues. V was clipped by 4 bases and J by 7 bases; unmatched bases: 7. The DNA of the CDR3 is TGTGCCAGTAGTAAAGACAGGGTCTGGCAGCCCCAGCATTTT. As protein: CASSKDRVWQPQHF.

This chain joins TRBV6-5 and TRBJ2-2; TRBD2 agrees at 10 bases. Trimming cost V 6 bases and J 6 bases; bases outside gene matches: 4. The CDR3 runs 14 residues. CDR1 and CDR2 from the germline V gene are MNHEY and SVGAGI. The CDR3 region is CASRRLAGAGELFF. As DNA, the CDR3 is TGTGCCAGCAGGCGACTAGCGGGCGCCGGGGAGCTGTTTTTT.

This chain uses TRBV24-1 with TRBJ2-2; possibly TRBD2 for D (6 bases). This CDR3 has 17 amino acids. Germline V gene data show CDR1 as KGHDR and CDR2 as SFDVKD. V lost 3 bases and J lost 3, with 16 bases in between. CDR3 in DNA: TGTGCCACCAGTGATACCGGGACTCTCCATGACACCGGGGAGCTGTTTTTT. This sequence encodes CATSDTGTLHDTGELFF.

This chain links TRBV28 with TRBJ2-3, with 9 bases matching TRBD2. From germline, CDR1 is MDHEN and CDR2 SYDVKM. V lost 1 base and J lost 8; bases outside the gene matches: 13. CDR3 size: 17 residues. CDR3 amino acids: CASSLSSAREGRATQYF. The CDR3 DNA reads as TGTGCCAGCAGTTTATCTTCCGCGCGGGAGGGCCGGGCTACGCAGTATTTT.